The 17 T cell receptor beta chains given below trace back to one sample, sequenced in a study of control samples from healthy donors and cancer patients (dated by TCRdb to 2019 to 2021). Library preparation used the immunoSEQ multiplex PCR assay. TCRdb's version of the immuneACCESS table is confined to in-frame rearrangements and falls short of the full clone set. An unresolved V gene accounts for under half of the shortfall where checked; the remainder is of unknown origin. The sample yields about 95,000 clones; over 80% were counted once. The ten most abundant clones make up roughly a fifth of the sample. Sequenced sample: blood. Receptor source: a man aged 25 to 40 in good health.

The chain has TRBV7-9 and TRBJ2-1; perhaps TRBD2 as D (5 bases). V was shortened by 5 bases and J by 13 bases, with 21 bases between the two germline ends. Germline lookup yields CDR1 SEHNR and CDR2 FQNEAQ (reference sequence). The length of the CDR3 is 14 residues. CDR3 DNA sequence: TGTGCCAGCAGCGCCGCAGGAGGACCGATAACTCAGTTCTTC. As protein: CASSAAGGPITQFF.

The chain is built from TRBV12-3 or TRBV12-4 and TRBJ1-6; D is possibly TRBD1 (5 bases). V lost 6 bases and J lost 11, with 11 bases in between. The CDR3 loop spans 12 amino acids. This CDR3 reads CASRAGRTPLHF. DNA for the CDR3: TGTGCCAGCAGGGCAGGGCGGACACCCCTCCACTTT.

The chain carries TRBV18 and TRBJ2-7; D not resolved. V was pared by 1 base and J by 1 base, with 8 bases between. CDR1 is KGHSH and CDR2 is LQKENI in the germline V gene. The CDR3 length is 14 residues. This CDR3 reads CASSPQGQSYEQYF. CDR3 DNA: TGTGCCAGCTCACCACAAGGGCAGTCCTACGAGCAGTACTTC.

The chain carries TRBV6-6 and TRBJ2-1, with 10 bases that match TRBD2. V lost 6 bases, J lost 2 bases, and 4 bases stayed unmatched. The CDR3 loop spans 15 amino acids. Germline CDR1 reads MNHNY; CDR2 reads SVGAGI (reference sequence). Written as DNA, the CDR3 is TGTGCCAGCAGATCCAGCGGGGGGGCCTACAATGAGCAGTTCTTC. Translation gives CASRSSGGAYNEQFF.

The V call is TRBV5-1, the J call TRBJ1-1; TRBD1 might be the D (5 bases). In germline, CDR1 is SGHRS, CDR2 YFSETQ. This CDR3 comprises 13 residues. V was shortened by 6 bases and J by 0 bases, with 9 bases between the two germline ends. CDR3 coding DNA: TGCGCCAGCAAGGGACGCATGAACACTGAAGCTTTCTTT. Translating it yields CASKGRMNTEAFF.

This chain uses TRBV2 with TRBJ2-7, with 9 bases that match TRBD1. Germline trimming cut 6 bases from V and 3 bases from J; bases unmatched to any gene: 12. The CDR3 extends over 16 amino acids. The germline V gene encodes CDR1 SNHLY and CDR2 FYNNEI. CDR3 nucleotides: TGTGCCAGCAGCAACGAACCGGGACAGGGTTTCTACGAGCAGTACTTC. It yields the protein CASSNEPGQGFYEQYF.

V gene TRBV5-6 combines with J gene TRBJ2-2; TRBD1 matches at 7 bases. The CDR3 runs to 16 residues. The germline V gene has CDR1 SGHDT and CDR2 YYEEEE. The V segment lost 1 base and the J segment 3 bases; nucleotides outside the gene matches: 6. CDR3 amino acids: CASSLPQGDYTGELFF. The CDR3 DNA follows: TGTGCCAGCAGCTTGCCTCAGGGGGATTACACCGGGGAGCTGTTTTTT.

The chain joins TRBV14 to TRBJ1-1, with a tentative D call TRBD1 (5 bases). The CDR3 runs 15 residues. V shed 0 bases and J shed 4 bases, with 12 bases lying between them. Germline values: CDR1 SGHDN, CDR2 FVKESK. The CDR3 spells CASSQDLGGGTEAFF. The DNA for the CDR3 is TGTGCCAGCAGCCAAGATCTCGGGGGGGGCACTGAAGCTTTCTTT.

The CDR3 sequence: CASSRKRGGYNEQFF. CDR3 DNA sequence: TGTGCCAGCAGCAGGAAGCGGGGGGGATACAATGAGCAGTTCTTC. This chain connects TRBV7-9 to TRBJ2-1; 10 bases fit TRBD2. The J segment lost 4 bases and the V segment lost 5 bases, leaving 5 bases of the junction unmatched. Germline V CDR1 and CDR2: SEHNR, FQNEAQ (reference sequence). The CDR3 contains 15 residues.

This clone showed up just a few times. The chain joins TRBV5-4 to TRBJ2-2; possibly TRBD1 for D (5 bases). Germline-derived CDR1 and CDR2 are SGHNT and YYREEE (reference sequence). The CDR3 sequence is 15 residues long. Trimming shortened V by 6 bases and J by 0 bases, and 12 bases separated the two germline ends. This CDR3 reads CASTRKGANTGELFF. The CDR3 DNA reads TGTGCCAGCACCCGGAAAGGGGCGAACACCGGGGAGCTGTTTTTT.

This clone was detected once. The chain carries TRBV4-1 and TRBJ1-6; D remains unclear. Germline CDR1 MGHRA, CDR2 YSYEKL. The length of the CDR3 is 15 residues. The ends were cut back, 1 base at V and 9 bases at J, with 13 bases in the middle. CDR3 in DNA: TGCGCCAGCAGCCAAGGACGGGAGGTCGGTTCACCCCTCCACTTT. It is translated as CASSQGREVGSPLHF.

The rearrangement links TRBV10-1 to TRBJ1-2, with D unresolved. Looked up from germline, CDR1 is WNHNN and CDR2 is SYGVQD (reference sequence). The CDR3 has 13 residues. Trimming shortened V by 5 bases and J by 8 bases, and 15 bases separated the two germline ends. The CDR3 is CASSFTMEEGYTF. In DNA form, the CDR3 reads TGCGCCAGCAGTTTCACGATGGAGGAAGGCTACACCTTC.

This clone was seen only a few times. The CDR3 loop reads CASSSGHLTNQPQHF. CDR3 DNA sequence: TGTGCCAGCAGCTCGGGACACTTAACTAATCAGCCCCAGCATTTT. J is TRBJ1-5 and V is TRBV7-9; D is perhaps TRBD1 (6 bases). The CDR3 spans 15 residues. The germline V gene has CDR1 SEHNR and CDR2 FQNEAQ (reference sequence). V was pared by 4 bases and J by 4 bases, with 14 bases between.

This sequence joins TRBV6-1 and TRBJ1-4; D may be TRBD1 (6 bases). The V gene's germline CDR1 is MNHNS and CDR2 SASEGT. The V gene lost 4 bases and the J gene lost 6 bases, with 21 bases spanning the gap. The CDR3 runs 17 residues. The CDR3 loop is CASSGPPVYRTDEKLFF. CDR3 DNA sequence: TGTGCCAGCAGTGGACCGCCGGTTTATCGGACAGATGAAAAACTGTTTTTT.

The genes are TRBV6-6 and TRBJ2-3; D gene ambiguous. The CDR3 loop spans 11 amino acids. Germline V gene lookup returns CDR1 MNHNY and CDR2 SVGAGI (reference sequence). Trimming removed 5 bases from V and 7 bases from J, with 7 bases in between. The CDR3 spells CASSPDHTQYF. The DNA of the CDR3 is TGTGCCAGCAGTCCCGACCATACGCAGTATTTT.

The chain is built from TRBV5-1 and TRBJ1-5; 8 bases agree with TRBD1. The length of the CDR3 is 14 residues. Germline V gene data show CDR1 as SGHRS and CDR2 as YFSETQ. V shed 5 bases and J 2 bases; nucleotides not matched to a gene: 3. CDR3 sequence (DNA): TGCGCCAGCAGTCAGACAGGGGGCAATCAGCCCCAGCATTTT. Translation gives CASSQTGGNQPQHF.

The chain employs TRBV19 and TRBJ1-4; 10 bases align to TRBD1. The germline CDR1 and CDR2 sequences are LNHDA and SQIVND (reference sequence). This CDR3 has 20 amino acids. J gave up 0 bases and V 4 bases, and 14 bases lay outside the gene matches. CDR3 protein: CASSRPGDRGLVATNEKLFF. The CDR3 coding sequence is TGTGCCAGTAGTAGACCTGGGGACAGGGGCCTCGTTGCAACTAATGAAAAACTGTTTTTT. The full variable domain, rest sourced from reference TRBV19 and TRBJ1-4, is DGGITQSPKYLFRKEGQNVTLSCEQNLNHDAMYWYRQDPGQGLRLIYYSQIVNDFQKGDIAEGYSVSREKKESFPLTVTSAQKNPTAFYLCASSRPGDRGLVATNEKLFFGSGTQLSVL.